Reported below is one T cell receptor (beta chain). Its antigen is undetermined. The sample originates from a study of CD8 T cell repertoires and HIV-1 epitope variants. Study-level background: Epitopes were three Gag families plus Nef HW9 and YT9.

Some clones are missing from TCRdb's copy, which holds only in-frame ones; the method was immunoSEQ multiplex PCR. The repertoire consists of 5,500 to 7,000 clones, with about three quarters occurring once and the leading ten covering around 45%. This CDR3 has 16 amino acids. Losses at the gene ends were 4 bases for V and 2 bases for J; bases not matched to a gene: 9. Germline V gene data show CDR1 as SGHAT and CDR2 as FQDESV (reference sequence). This sequence joins TRBV11-1 and TRBJ2-3; 7 nucleotides align to TRBD2. The sequence derives from a male donor with HIV. Source material: cultured CD8+ T cells derived from PBMCs. The CDR3 DNA reads TGTGCCAGCAGCTCTCGGACTAGGATGGCCACAGATACGCAGTATTTT. Translating it yields CASSSRTRMATDTQYF.